This T cell receptor (beta chain) is from a study of blood T cell repertoires in COVID-19. For the study at large: Samples of COVID-19 (acute and convalescent) were obtained from the United States, Italy and Spain. PBMCs, B-cell-depleted T cells, or T cells provided the cDNA or gDNA that made up the material.

Original analysis: The authors estimated nucleated cell counts from reference gene primer amplification. Profiling relied on immunoSEQ multiplex PCR, and the TCRdb table lists in-frame clones only, not all of them. The DNA was the basis for D and trimming; V, J and clone size are from that table. Found here are under 130,000 clones, about 75% of them singletons; the top ten hold 19%. The CDR3 is made up of 16 amino acids. Germline V gene data show CDR1 as SGHTA and CDR2 as FQGNSA. The ends lost 2 bases at V and 2 bases at J; junction bases unmatched: 7. The chain carries TRBV7-2 and TRBJ2-5, with 8 positions matching TRBD2. Sequenced: peripheral blood. This clonotype originated in a woman in her 70s with acute or convalescent COVID-19. CDR3 residues: CASSLRRGATQETQYF. The CDR3 DNA follows: TGTGCCAGCAGCTTAAGGCGGGGGGCCACTCAAGAGACCCAGTACTTC.